The source of this TCR beta chain is a study of T-cell reconstitution after alpha-beta-depleted transplantation in children. The authors prepared the TCRbeta library with unique molecular identifiers. Via MiXCR, TCRdb re-called the PCR reads, giving one row per CDR3 protein. The table has 250,000 to 300,000 distinct CDR3 sequences, 10% seen once. Remarks on this clonotype: Given a much more abundant clone one base away, this may be a read error.

Sequencing was performed on PBMCs, taken before TCRalphabeta/CD19-depleted stem cell transplant. The clonotype comes from a boy under two years old with acute myeloid leukemia, due to receive a stem cell transplant.

The CDR3: CASSFSGFDEKLFF. The CDR3 DNA follows: TGTGCCAGCAGCTTCTCTGGGTTTGATGAAAAACTGTTTTTT. This chain uses TRBV11-2 with TRBJ1-4; no definite D call. Germline V gene data show CDR1 as SGHAT and CDR2 as FQNNGV. This CDR3 contains 14 residues. The germline V and J ends were trimmed by 3 bases and 6 bases, with 11 bases remaining between them. The complete variable domain, with remaining parts taken from reference TRBV11-2 and TRBJ1-4, reads EAGVAQSPRYKIIEKRQSVAFWCNPISGHATLYWYQQILGQGPKLLIQFQNNGVVDDSQLPKDRFSAERLKGVDSTLKIQPAKLEDSAVYLCASSFSGFDEKLFFGSGTQLSVL.